This T cell receptor (beta chain) originates from a study of Graves' ophthalmopathy and Graves' hyperthyroidism. Whole-study context: Hyperthyroidism showing no ophthalmopathy within 18 months of follow-up was stable.

The authors amplified TCR beta CDR3 regions, and they did so from RNA transcripts for repertoire sequencing. First-round RT-PCR employed HTBI primers, with a second-round multiplex PCR after it. TCRdb processed the multiplex PCR reads anew with MiXCR; each CDR3 protein has one entry. The sample consists of about 1.2 million distinct CDR3 sequences, approximately 35% of them appearing once. This clonotype was counted a few times. Its antigen is unknown. The study recruited hyperthyroidism patients aged 18 to 65 who were newly diagnosed, under 2 months' duration. V shed 8 bases, J shed 5 bases, and the junction held 7 bases outside the gene matches. The CDR3 runs to 13 residues. Germline-derived CDR1 and CDR2 are ENHRY and SYGVKD. Study-level findings and limits: Most thyroid-expanded clonotypes exceeding 0.001 frequency were also found in blood. A roughly 80% specificity and around 86% sensitivity were achieved by a 13-signature model that separated ophthalmopathy from stable hyperthyroidism.

This sequence originates from an adult man with Graves' hyperthyroidism. What was sequenced was peripheral blood or thyroid tissue (not recorded which). This chain links TRBV10-3 with TRBJ2-7; TRBD2 aligns across 9 bases. Here the CDR3 DNA reads TGTGCCATCGCCCGGACTAGCGTCGACGAGCAGTACTTC. It encodes CAIARTSVDEQYF.